The next 16 T cell receptor beta chains were all read from a single sample in a study of read filtering for tumor transcriptome and immune sequencing. From 300 to 400 ng of RNA, a library with molecular barcoded alpha/delta and beta/gamma adaptors was made. TCRdb redid the calling of the reads with MiXCR, one entry per CDR3 protein. Of around 140,000 distinct CDR3 sequences in the sample, 13% were seen once. Sequenced input: a population of CD138-negative cells sorted from bone marrow. These receptors all come from a donor aged 40 or older with multiple myeloma.

This clonotype came up many times. The chain carries TRBV7-9 and TRBJ1-5, with TRBD1 matching over 8 bases. With 5 bases clipped from V and 5 bases from J, the junction kept 2 bases outside the gene matches. Germline CDR1 SEHNR, CDR2 FQNEAQ (reference sequence). The CDR3 contains 13 residues. In nucleotides, the CDR3 is TGTGCCAGCAGCCGACAGGGGCATCAGCCCCAGCATTTT. It translates to CASSRQGHQPQHF.

This clonotype was found many times. The V and J genes are TRBV9 and TRBJ2-1; 8 bases fit TRBD2. The V segment lost 0 bases and the J segment 4 bases; nucleotides outside the gene matches: 3. The CDR3 spans 15 residues. Germline-derived CDR1 and CDR2 are SGDLS and YYNGEE. In DNA form, the CDR3 reads TGTGCCAGCAGCGTAGCCCAGCGGGAGTACAATGAGCAGTTCTTC. Amino acid sequence: CASSVAQREYNEQFF. The whole variable domain, filled in from reference TRBV9 and TRBJ2-1, reads DSGVTQTPKHLITATGQRVTLRCSPRSGDLSVYWYQQSLDQGLQFLIQYYNGEERAKGNILERFSAQQFPDLHSELNLSSLELGDSALYFCASSVAQREYNEQFFGPGTRLTVL.

Comments on this clonotype: Likely a read error: the CDR3 ends without its conserved phenylalanine or tryptophan. This chain links TRBV20-1 with TRBJ2-7; D gene ambiguous. Germline assignment: CDR1 DFQATT and CDR2 SNEGSKA (reference sequence). V gave up 6 bases and J gave up 0 bases, with 18 bases separating them. The CDR3 totals 15 residues. This chain's CDR3 is CSATPPQRSSYEQYL. The CDR3 DNA is TGCAGTGCCACACCCCCGCAGAGGAGCTCCTACGAGCAGTACCTC.

This clonotype occurred many times. J is TRBJ2-5 and V is TRBV20-1; 7 bases fit TRBD2. The CDR3 is 14 residues long. The V and J ends lost 6 bases and 1 base, in that order; junction bases with no gene match: 8. Germline assignment: CDR1 DFQATT and CDR2 SNEGSKA (reference sequence). DNA of the CDR3: TGCAGTGCACGACTCTCTAGCGGCCAAGAGACCCAGTACTTC. Protein sequence: CSARLSSGQETQYF.

The chain joins TRBV19 to TRBJ2-1; D uncertain. Trimming removed 4 bases from V and 3 bases from J, with 10 bases in between. The germline CDR1 and CDR2 sequences are LNHDA and SQIVND (reference sequence). This CDR3 region has 14 residues. DNA of the CDR3: TGTGCCAGTAGTACGGACGGAAGCTACAATGAGCAGTTCTTC. Protein sequence: CASSTDGSYNEQFF.

This clonotype was picked up a small number of times. A far more abundant clone sits one base away, making this likely a read error. The V gene is TRBV7-2, the J gene TRBJ2-4; 7 bases are shared with TRBD1. CDR3 size: 15 residues. Germline V gene data show CDR1 as SGHTA and CDR2 as FQGNSA. CDR3 in DNA: TGTGCCAGCAACTTAGCTAGGGGGCCTTTGAACATTCAGTACTTC. This encodes CASNLARGPLNIQYF.

V and J are TRBV13 and TRBJ2-7; no firm D call. The germline V gene has CDR1 PRHDT and CDR2 FYEKMQ (reference sequence). The CDR3 totals 12 residues. V was trimmed by 3 bases and J by 4 bases, leaving 7 bases between them. CDR3 sequence (DNA): TGTGCCAGCAGCTTTAGCCGGTACGAGCAGTACTTC. Translation gives CASSFSRYEQYF.

The V and J genes are TRBV7-2 and TRBJ2-7; D is perhaps TRBD2 (5 bases). This CDR3 is 14 amino acids long. Trimming stripped 1 base from V and 5 bases from J, with 12 bases between. Germline assignment: CDR1 SGHTA and CDR2 FQGNSA. CDR3 nucleotides: TGTGCCAGCAGCTTAGACGGGGTCCGGAACGAGCAGTACTTC. Translating gives CASSLDGVRNEQYF.

Comments on this clonotype: This likely came from a read error, as a far larger clone is one base away. This chain uses TRBV10-3 with TRBJ2-1, with 11 bases fitting TRBD2. The CDR3 has 17 residues. CDR1 and CDR2 (germline): ENHRY, SYGVKD. J lost 7 bases, V lost 5 bases, and 13 bases had no gene match. The CDR3 coding sequence is TGTGCCATCAGTTCCATAGCGGGAGGGCCCTCGTGGAATGAGCAGTTCTTC. Translating it yields CAISSIAGGPSWNEQFF.

This clonotype was picked up a small number of times. This chain uses TRBV20-1 with TRBJ2-1; 7 bases are shared with TRBD2. V shed 4 bases and J 8 bases; nucleotides not matched to a gene: 11. Germline V lookup: CDR1 DFQATT, CDR2 SNEGSKA (reference sequence). There are 14 residues in the CDR3. The CDR3 DNA follows: TGCAGTGCTAAGAGCCAAAGCGGGGCGGATGAGCAGTTCTTC. Its protein is CSAKSQSGADEQFF.

This clonotype was counted many times. CDR3 nucleotides: TGCAGTGTGCGCCGGGACTCTGAGCAGTTCTTC. Its protein product is CSVRRDSEQFF. V and J are TRBV20-1 and TRBJ2-1; TRBD2 might be the D (6 bases). The germline V gene encodes CDR1 DFQATT and CDR2 SNEGSKA (reference sequence). Between the trimmed V and J ends, which lost 7 bases and 9 bases, there was a span of 13 bases. The CDR3 is 11 amino acids.

This chain connects TRBV30 to TRBJ1-4, with D uncertain. Germline CDR1 and CDR2: GTSNPN and SVGIG (reference sequence). CDR3 length: 15 amino acids. V was pared by 0 bases and J by 7 bases, with 15 bases between. CDR3 protein: CAWSVMGMISEKLFF. Written as DNA, the CDR3 is TGTGCCTGGAGTGTAATGGGTATGATTAGTGAAAAACTGTTTTTT.

This chain links TRBV5-1 with TRBJ1-1; no reliable D call. CDR3 length: 14 amino acids. Looked up from germline, CDR1 is SGHRS and CDR2 is YFSETQ. V shed 0 bases and J shed 5 bases, with 11 bases lying between them. The CDR3 DNA follows: TGCGCCAGCAGCTTGGATTCGGGTGGGACTGAAGCTTTCTTT. Amino acids: CASSLDSGGTEAFF. Full variable domain (remainder filled in from reference TRBV5-1 and TRBJ1-1): KAGVTQTPRYLIKTRGQQVTLSCSPISGHRSVSWYQQTPGQGLQFLFEYFSETQRNKGNFPGRFSGRQFSNSRSEMNVSTLELGDSALYLCASSLDSGGTEAFFGQGTRLTVV.

This clonotype was observed many times. The V and J genes are TRBV4-3 and TRBJ1-6, with D hard to call. Germline V gives CDR1 LGHNA, CDR2 YSLEER. The CDR3 loop spans 15 amino acids. Trimming removed 2 bases from V and 0 bases from J, with 5 bases in between. The CDR3 sequence is CASSQRGSYNSPLHF. The CDR3 DNA sequence: TGCGCCAGCAGCCAACGGGGCTCCTATAATTCACCCCTCCACTTT.

In this sample, this clonotype turned up many times. CDR3 in DNA: TGTGCCAGCAGTCCGAGGCTAGCGAGCACAGATACGCAGTATTTT. It yields the protein CASSPRLASTDTQYF. This chain joins TRBV27 and TRBJ2-3, with D perhaps TRBD2 (6 bases). Germline V gene lookup returns CDR1 MNHEY and CDR2 SMNVEV (reference sequence). The CDR3 contains 15 residues. Trimming cost V 5 bases and J 0 bases, with 12 bases left between them.

This clonotype was detected ten times or more. V is TRBV24-1 and J is TRBJ2-1, with D possibly being TRBD1 (6 bases). The length of the CDR3 is 14 residues. V lost 6 bases and J 3 bases, leaving 11 bases between the germline ends. Germline loops: CDR1 KGHDR, CDR2 SFDVKD. DNA for the CDR3: TGTGCCACCAGTCCAGGGGAAATCTACAATGAGCAGTTCTTC. Amino acid sequence: CATSPGEIYNEQFF.